The 19 T cell receptor beta chains in this list originate from one sample, sequenced in a study of cytomegalovirus exposure and HLA in healthy donors. Some clones are missing from TCRdb's copy, which holds only in-frame ones; the method was immunoSEQ multiplex PCR. Here the sample spans roughly 150,000 clones, approximately 86% being singletons. Sequenced: PBMCs. The receptor set was obtained from a woman aged 18-29 years in good health and CMV-seronegative.

The chain uses TRBV5-4 and TRBJ1-2; weak D call: TRBD1 (6 bases). Germline V gene lookup returns CDR1 SGHNT and CDR2 YYREEE (reference sequence). The CDR3 contains 14 residues. V lost 1 base, J lost 4 bases, and 11 bases lay in between. DNA of the CDR3: TGTGCCAGCAGCTTGAACGGACAGCCCTATGGCTACACCTTC. Translated, it gives CASSLNGQPYGYTF.

The gene calls are TRBV29-1 and TRBJ1-1; D call uncertain. There are 11 residues in the CDR3. Looked up from germline, CDR1 is SQVTM and CDR2 is ANQGSEA. Trimming shortened V by 7 bases and J by 5 bases, and 11 bases separated the two germline ends. The CDR3 sequence: CSGGLQTEAFF. CDR3 sequence (DNA): TGCAGCGGCGGACTTCAAACTGAAGCTTTCTTT.

V and J are TRBV6-1 and TRBJ2-6; TRBD1 matches at 7 bases. The CDR3 extends over 16 amino acids. J gave up 0 bases and V 4 bases, and 3 bases lay outside the gene matches. Looked up from germline, CDR1 is MNHNS and CDR2 is SASEGT. For the CDR3, the DNA is TGTGCCAGCAGTGCCGGGACAGCCTCTGGGGCCAACGTCCTGACTTTC. It yields the protein CASSAGTASGANVLTF.

The gene calls are TRBV29-1 and TRBJ1-2; D possibly corresponds to TRBD1 (6 bases). V dropped 7 bases and J dropped 6 bases, with 21 bases sitting between them. CDR3 length: 14 amino acids. Germline values: CDR1 SQVTM, CDR2 ANQGSEA. The CDR3 bases are TGCAGCGGATCCCGGTCAGGGGTATTAGATGGCTACACCTTC. Translated: CSGSRSGVLDGYTF.

The chain uses TRBV6-1 and TRBJ1-4, with 7 nucleotides matching TRBD1. With V trimmed by 3 bases and J by 4 bases, 2 bases remained unmatched. This CDR3 region has 14 residues. Germline V gene lookup returns CDR1 MNHNS and CDR2 SASEGT. The CDR3 nucleotides read TGTGCCAGCAGTGAGGACAGGCTTAATGAAAAACTGTTTTTT. Amino acid sequence: CASSEDRLNEKLFF.

This chain joins TRBV18 and TRBJ1-2; 7 bases are a match to TRBD1. The CDR3 has 15 residues. Looked up from germline, CDR1 is KGHSH and CDR2 is LQKENI. With V trimmed by 4 bases and J by 6 bases, 11 bases remained unmatched. CDR3 protein: CASSLPSDRVNGYTF. CDR3 DNA: TGTGCCAGCTCACTCCCCTCCGACAGGGTAAATGGCTACACCTTC.

The rearrangement joins TRBV6-1 to TRBJ2-1; a weak D match, TRBD1 (7 bases). This CDR3 is built from 15 residues. CDR1 MNHNS and CDR2 SASEGT come from the germline V gene. Trimming cost V 3 bases and J 2 bases, with 11 bases left between them. CDR3 sequence: CASSDTGEAYNEQFF. Here the CDR3 DNA reads TGTGCCAGCAGTGATACAGGGGAGGCCTACAATGAGCAGTTCTTC.

The chain combines TRBV27 with TRBJ2-7; 8 positions match TRBD2. Trimming removed 1 base from V and 3 bases from J; junction bases left unmatched: 8. Looked up from germline, CDR1 is MNHEY and CDR2 is SMNVEV (reference sequence). The CDR3 contains 16 residues. The CDR3 region has the DNA TGTGCCAGCAGTTTATTAAGCGGGAGTAGTCTCTACGAGCAGTACTTC. Protein product: CASSLLSGSSLYEQYF.

The chain has TRBV19 and TRBJ1-5; TRBD1 agrees at 10 bases. The CDR3 has 15 amino acids. CDR1 and CDR2 (germline): LNHDA, SQIVND (reference sequence). The trim removed 7 bases at V and 9 bases at J, leaving 12 bases unmatched. The CDR3 nucleotides read TGTGCCAGTACCGACAGGGGGCTCGGGGGGGCGCCCCAGCATTTT. It translates to CASTDRGLGGAPQHF.

The rearrangement joins TRBV6-1 to TRBJ1-1; the match to TRBD1 covers 7 bases. CDR1 is MNHNS, CDR2 SASEGT, per germline. This CDR3 is built from 13 residues. J was trimmed by 1 base and V by 6 bases; bases with no gene match: 2. The CDR3 DNA sequence: TGTGCCAGCAGGAGGACAGGGAACACTGAAGCTTTCTTT. Translating it yields CASRRTGNTEAFF.

This rearrangement joins TRBV15 to TRBJ1-2, with TRBD1 as a possible D gene (5 bases). With 6 bases removed from V and 8 bases from J, the gap between germline ends came to 16 bases. This CDR3 is built from 13 residues. The germline V gene has CDR1 LNHNV and CDR2 YYDKDF (reference sequence). The DNA of the CDR3 is TGTGCCACCAGAGCAACCCAGGGTGGGGGCTACACCTTC. It is translated as CATRATQGGGYTF. Filled out from reference TRBV15 and TRBJ1-2, the complete variable domain reads DAMVIQNPRYQVTQFGKPVTLSCSQTLNHNVMYWYQQKSSQAPKLLFHYYDKDFNNEADTPDNFQSRRPNTSFCFLDIRSPGLGDTAMYLCATRATQGGGYTFGSGTRLTVV.

The chain employs TRBV2 and TRBJ1-1; 11 bases fit TRBD1. With V trimmed by 8 bases and J by 6 bases, 8 bases remained unmatched. There are 14 residues in the CDR3. Germline CDR1 is SNHLY and CDR2 is FYNNEI. This CDR3 is CASRWTGGVAEAFF. In DNA form, the CDR3 reads TGTGCCAGCCGGTGGACAGGGGGCGTCGCTGAAGCTTTCTTT.

The gene calls are TRBV10-3 and TRBJ2-5; D gene uncertain. This CDR3 has 14 residues. V gave up 0 bases and J gave up 5 bases, with 10 bases separating them. Germline V gene sequence: CDR1 ENHRY, CDR2 SYGVKD. The CDR3 sequence: CAISESTAEETQYF. In nucleotides, the CDR3 is TGTGCCATCAGTGAGTCTACAGCCGAGGAGACCCAGTACTTC.

The CDR3 region has the DNA TGTGCCAGCAGCTTCCGAACTAACACTGAAGCTTTCTTT. The encoded protein is CASSFRTNTEAFF. V is TRBV7-2 and J is TRBJ1-1; no firm D call. Germline CDR1 and CDR2: SGHTA and FQGNSA. Between the trimmed V and J ends, which lost 3 bases and 2 bases, there was a span of 7 bases. The CDR3 extends over 13 amino acids. The whole variable domain, filled in from reference TRBV7-2 and TRBJ1-1, reads GAGVSQSPSNKVTEKGKDVELRCDPISGHTALYWYRQSLGQGLEFLIYFQGNSAPDKSGLPSDRFSAERTGGSVSTLTIQRTQQEDSAVYLCASSFRTNTEAFFGQGTRLTVV.

The chain combines TRBV29-1 with TRBJ1-5; perhaps TRBD1 as D (5 bases). Trimming pared 5 bases from V and 0 bases from J, leaving 14 bases between. Germline V gene data show CDR1 as SQVTM and CDR2 as ANQGSEA. The CDR3 sequence is 15 residues long. This CDR3 reads CSVQLIGGSNQPQHF. The CDR3 DNA follows: TGCAGCGTTCAATTAATCGGGGGTAGCAATCAGCCCCAGCATTTT.

This clone has a handful of counts. The rearrangement links TRBV5-5 to TRBJ1-5; 8 bases match TRBD1. There are 14 residues in the CDR3. Germline CDR1 SGHKS, CDR2 YYEKEE (reference sequence). V shed 5 bases and J 2 bases; nucleotides not matched to a gene: 3. CDR3 protein: CASSGQGGNQPQHF. The CDR3 DNA reads as TGTGCCAGCAGTGGACAGGGAGGCAATCAGCCCCAGCATTTT.

The genes are TRBV7-6 and TRBJ1-5; 11 bases are shared with TRBD1. V trimming: 5 bases; J trimming: 11 bases; junction bases outside the gene matches: 8. CDR1 SGHVS and CDR2 FNYEAQ come from the germline V gene. This CDR3 has 14 amino acids. DNA for the CDR3: TGTGCCAGCAGCCCACGGACAGGGGGCGCGACCCAGCATTTT. Translating it yields CASSPRTGGATQHF.

This clone was counted many times. The CDR3: CASRPSGQGDYEQYF. DNA for the CDR3: TGTGCCAGTAGACCTTCTGGGCAGGGGGACTACGAGCAGTACTTC. The chain combines TRBV19 with TRBJ2-7, with 7 bases matching TRBD1. The CDR3 is made up of 15 amino acids. J lost 3 bases, V lost 6 bases, and 11 bases had no gene match. Germline-derived CDR1 and CDR2 are LNHDA and SQIVND (reference sequence).

V and J are TRBV7-8 and TRBJ2-6; 9 nucleotides agree with TRBD1. From germline, CDR1 is SGHVS and CDR2 FQNEAQ. V lost 0 bases and J lost 3; bases outside the gene matches: 9. The CDR3 sequence is 19 residues long. CDR3 nucleotides: TGTGCCAGCAGCTTAGCGACCGGGACAGGGAACCTTGGGGCCAACGTCCTGACTTTC. This translates into CASSLATGTGNLGANVLTF.